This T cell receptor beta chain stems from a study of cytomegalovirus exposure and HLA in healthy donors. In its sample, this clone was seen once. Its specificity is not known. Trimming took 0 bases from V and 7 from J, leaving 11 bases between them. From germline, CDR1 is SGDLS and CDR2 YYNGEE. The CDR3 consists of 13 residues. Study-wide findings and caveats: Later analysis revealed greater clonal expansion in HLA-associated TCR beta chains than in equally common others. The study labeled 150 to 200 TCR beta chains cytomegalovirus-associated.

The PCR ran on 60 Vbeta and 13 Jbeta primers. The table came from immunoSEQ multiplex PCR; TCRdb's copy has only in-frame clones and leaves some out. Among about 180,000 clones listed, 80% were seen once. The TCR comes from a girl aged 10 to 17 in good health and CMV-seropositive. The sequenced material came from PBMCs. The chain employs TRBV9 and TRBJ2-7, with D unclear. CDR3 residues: CASSVVDSLEQYF. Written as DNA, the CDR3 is TGTGCCAGCAGCGTAGTAGACTCCTTGGAGCAGTACTTC.